The clone carrying this T cell receptor (beta chain) was seen only a few times. The source of the sample is a study of blood T cell repertoires in COVID-19. Study-level information: Sample material is recorded as cDNA or gDNA derived from T cells, B-cell-depleted T cells, or PBMCs.

The authors' processing: How many nucleated cells were present was estimated from reference gene primer amplification. This table comes from immunoSEQ multiplex PCR, and its TCRdb copy is limited to in-frame clones, with some not included. For V, J and clone size, that table is used; D and trimming come from the DNA. The top ten clones hold roughly 4% of a sample with some 150,000 clones, around nine tenths of them seen once. The CDR3 has 13 amino acids. Trimming stripped 0 bases from V and 4 bases from J, with 7 bases between. Germline V gene lookup returns CDR1 GTSNPN and CDR2 SVGIG (reference sequence).

The clonotype originates from a woman in her thirties or forties with acute or convalescent COVID-19. Sequencing used peripheral blood. V is TRBV30 and J is TRBJ1-5; no clear D gene. This chain's CDR3 is CAWSVNPNQPQHF. CDR3 DNA sequence: TGTGCCTGGAGTGTAAATCCAAATCAGCCCCAGCATTTT. The variable domain in full, completed from reference TRBV30 and TRBJ1-5, reads SQTIHQWPATLVQPVGSPLSLECTVEGTSNPNLYWYRQAAGRGLQLLFYSVGIGQISSEVPQNLSASRPQDRQFILSSKKLLLSDSGFYLCAWSVNPNQPQHFGDGTRLSIL.